The 16 T cell receptor beta chains listed next were all sequenced from one sample in a study of OX40 agonist ivuxolimab in advanced cancers. The table came from immunoSEQ multiplex PCR; TCRdb's copy has only in-frame clones and leaves some out. The sample yields about 48,000 clones, about 83% seen once. The material sequenced was CD4+ or CD8+ T cells sorted from blood, taken in a trial of the OX40 agonist ivuxolimab. Source of these receptors: an adult with an advanced solid tumor such as melanoma, head and neck, liver or kidney cancer.

This clone was counted a single time. The chain links TRBV4-1 to TRBJ1-5; D is perhaps TRBD1 (6 bases). V lost 0 bases and J 4 bases, leaving 16 bases between the germline ends. This CDR3 spans 17 amino acids. Germline CDR1 and CDR2: MGHRA and YSYEKL. The DNA of the CDR3 is TGCGCCAGCAGCCAAGATACCGGAGACAGGTTGAATCAGCCCCAGCATTTT. Its translation: CASSQDTGDRLNQPQHF.

This clone has only a few counts. The chain combines TRBV5-5 with TRBJ2-7; D is perhaps TRBD1 (6 bases). The CDR3 loop spans 16 amino acids. Trimming cost V 3 bases and J 0 bases, with 16 bases left between them. From germline, CDR1 is SGHKS and CDR2 YYEKEE (reference sequence). The CDR3 DNA is TGTGCCAGCAGCTCCCTGACAGGACAATTCTCCTACGAGCAGTACTTC. Encoded protein: CASSSLTGQFSYEQYF.

The gene calls are TRBV5-1 and TRBJ2-1, with D possibly TRBD1 on 6 matching bases. The CDR3 totals 15 residues. The germline V gene has CDR1 SGHRS and CDR2 YFSETQ. The V and J ends lost 10 bases and 13 bases respectively, with 30 bases between them. The CDR3 here is CAGQGPRTALSIQFF. In DNA form, the CDR3 reads TGCGCCGGACAAGGGCCACGGACAGCCCTTAGCATTCAGTTCTTC.

A single count supports this clone. V and J are TRBV20-1 and TRBJ2-1, with D possibly TRBD2 on 6 matching bases. V lost 5 bases, J lost 10 bases, and 12 bases lay in between. This CDR3 has 11 residues. Germline loops: CDR1 DFQATT, CDR2 SNEGSKA (reference sequence). The CDR3 spells CSAAGGIEQFF. CDR3 coding DNA: TGCAGTGCTGCGGGCGGGATCGAGCAGTTCTTC.

This chain uses TRBV29-1 with TRBJ2-7; 7 nucleotides line up with TRBD1. The CDR3 runs 13 residues. With 3 bases clipped from V and 6 bases from J, the junction kept 8 bases outside the gene matches. From germline, CDR1 is SQVTM and CDR2 ANQGSEA. CDR3 loop: CSVDRTGMGEQYF. The CDR3 DNA reads as TGCAGCGTTGACCGGACAGGTATGGGCGAGCAGTACTTC.

The chain combines TRBV10-3 with TRBJ1-5; 7 bases align to TRBD1. V trimming: 8 bases; J trimming: 5 bases; junction bases outside the gene matches: 12. Germline V gene sequence: CDR1 ENHRY, CDR2 SYGVKD. The CDR3 extends over 15 amino acids. The CDR3 DNA reads as TGTGCCATCGGAGGGGCAGGGGGTACGTATCAGCCCCAGCATTTT. Translating it yields CAIGGAGGTYQPQHF.

The chain combines TRBV30 with TRBJ2-1; 8 nucleotides match TRBD2. The CDR3 length is 13 residues. In germline, CDR1 is GTSNPN, CDR2 SVGIG (reference sequence). Trimming took 7 bases from V and 2 from J; bases not matched to a gene: 4. The CDR3 DNA is TGTGCCTCCGCACTAGCGGCCTACAATGAGCAGTTCTTC. This gives the protein CASALAAYNEQFF.

The chain links TRBV5-1 to TRBJ2-1; 11 bases map to TRBD2. Germline values: CDR1 SGHRS, CDR2 YFSETQ. The CDR3 runs to 16 residues. Trimming took 1 base from V and 5 from J; bases not matched to a gene: 5. The chain's CDR3 is CASSLLTSGDHNEQFF. The DNA for the CDR3 is TGCGCCAGCAGCTTGTTGACTAGCGGGGACCACAATGAGCAGTTCTTC.

V is TRBV18 and J is TRBJ1-4; TRBD1 matches 9 bases. Germline CDR1 reads KGHSH; CDR2 reads LQKENI. V was clipped by 8 bases and J by 7 bases; unmatched bases: 5. The CDR3 has 13 amino acids. The CDR3 nucleotides are TGTGCCAGCACACAGGGGGCGCGTGAAAAACTGTTTTTT. Translation gives CASTQGAREKLFF.

The chain has TRBV7-9 and TRBJ1-3, with 7 nucleotides matching TRBD1. The CDR3 has 15 residues. The ends lost 4 bases at V and 2 bases at J; junction bases unmatched: 5. Germline values: CDR1 SEHNR, CDR2 FQNEAQ (reference sequence). The CDR3 DNA reads as TGTGCCAGCAGCTCGCAGGGGGGGCCTGGAAACACCATATATTTT. It is translated as CASSSQGGPGNTIYF. Full variable domain (outside the CDR3, taken from reference TRBV7-9 and TRBJ1-3): DTGVSQNPRHKITKRGQNVTFRCDPISEHNRLYWYRQTLGQGPEFLTYFQNEAQLEKSRLLSDRFSAERPKGSFSTLEIQRTEQGDSAMYLCASSSQGGPGNTIYFGEGSWLTVV.

This chain joins TRBV5-4 and TRBJ2-7, with 7 bases aligning to TRBD2. After removal of 4 bases from V and 6 bases from J, the junction contained 10 bases not matched to a gene. This CDR3 is 14 amino acids long. In germline, CDR1 is SGHNT, CDR2 YYREEE (reference sequence). In nucleotides, the CDR3 is TGTGCCAGCAGCGTCATCGGGGGGTCCGCCGAGCAGTACTTC. It yields the protein CASSVIGGSAEQYF.

The rearrangement joins TRBV4-3 to TRBJ1-4; D uncertain. V was clipped by 1 base and J by 8 bases, with 8 bases between them. CDR3 length equals 13 residues. Germline V gives CDR1 LGHNA, CDR2 YSLEER. CDR3 sequence (DNA): TGCGCCAGCAGCCAAGTCACGGGAGAAAAACTGTTTTTT. As protein: CASSQVTGEKLFF.

This clone was seen a few times. One end of the junction fails to match germline, which may point to a read error. The chain uses TRBV12-5 and TRBJ2-3; 7 bases map to TRBD2. CDR3 length: 14 amino acids. Germline V CDR1 and CDR2: LGHNT, FRNRAP. CDR3 sequence (DNA): TGTGCTAGTGGCTTGGGACTACCCACAGATACGCAGTATTTT. Translated, it gives CASGLGLPTDTQYF.

The chain joins TRBV5-4 to TRBJ2-1, with D possibly called TRBD1 or TRBD2 (5 bases each). The length of the CDR3 is 12 residues. V lost 4 bases and J lost 5, with 7 bases in between. Germline CDR1 and CDR2: SGHNT and YYREEE (reference sequence). The CDR3 sequence: CASSLGDNEQFF. CDR3 in DNA: TGTGCCAGCAGCCTGGGGGACAATGAGCAGTTCTTC.

The table lists this clone with a count of one. The V call is TRBV7-2, the J call TRBJ1-6, with TRBD1 identical over 8 bases. The CDR3 runs 15 residues. Germline values: CDR1 SGHTA, CDR2 FQGNSA. V lost 3 bases, J lost 10 bases, and 8 bases stayed unmatched. CDR3 in amino acids: CASSFPRTGSSPLHF. CDR3 bases: TGTGCCAGCAGCTTTCCACGGACAGGGTCCTCACCCCTCCACTTT. Supplemented by reference TRBV7-2 and TRBJ1-6, the full variable domain reads GAGVSQSPSNKVTEKGKDVELRCDPISGHTALYWYRQSLGQGLEFLIYFQGNSAPDKSGLPSDRFSAERTGGSVSTLTIQRTQQEDSAVYLCASSFPRTGSSPLHFGNGTRLTVT.

This sequence joins TRBV7-9 and TRBJ1-4; D not resolved. V lost 4 bases and J lost 8, with 11 bases in between. The germline gives CDR1 SEHNR, CDR2 FQNEAQ (reference sequence). This CDR3 has 13 amino acids. This CDR3 is CASSSPGNEKLFF. In DNA, the CDR3 is TGTGCCAGCAGCTCCCCGGGGAACGAAAAACTGTTTTTT.